A selection of T cell receptor beta chains follows, all from one sample in a study of breast tumors, draining lymph nodes, adjacent tissues. A single record per CDR3 protein comes from TCRdb applying MiXCR to the multiplex PCR reads. The sample has under 250,000 distinct CDR3 sequences, approximately 31% seen once. Sequencing used axillary lymph node tissue. These TCRs come from a female donor with breast cancer. Some clones in this sample may be carry-over from other donors' samples. Each CDR3 is given with its conserved first and last residue. The D gene is left open where the match is weak. Clone size appears in some rows only: once, few, many, or a class for an expanded clone.

>many|-|TRBJ1-2|TRBV7-9
TGTGCCAGCAGCTCGCGACGGAATAATGACTATGGCTACACCTTC
CASSSRRNNDYGYTF
>many|-|TRBJ2-6|TRBV7-3
TGTGCCAGCAGCCCCGCGGGTTACTCTGGGGCCAACGTCCTGACTTTC
CASSPAGYSGANVLTF
>-|-|TRBJ1-2|TRBV20-1
TGCAGTGTCGAGATGACCTACACCTTC
CSVEMTYTF
>-|TRBD2|TRBJ2-7|TRBV19
TGTGCCAGTACGTCTAGCGGGAGCGGGATGGACTACGAGCAGTACTTC
CASTSSGSGMDYEQYF
>many|-|TRBJ2-5|TRBV24-1
TGTGCCACCAGTGGGGGGCTGGGTGGAGAGACCCAGTACTTC
CATSGGLGGETQYF
>many|-|TRBJ1-3|TRBV5-6
TGTGCCAGCAGCTTGGAGGTCGGTGACAGGAGCTCTGGAAACACCATATATTTT
CASSLEVGDRSSGNTIYF
>many|-|TRBJ1-4|TRBV2
TGTGCCAGCACAGGGGCGGGGTCAGGGGAAAAACTGTTTTTT
CASTGAGSGEKLFF
>-|-|TRBJ2-7|TRBV7-3
TGTGCCAGCAGCTGGGAGAGCGCAGGGTTCGTCCACGAGCAGTACTTC
CASSWESAGFVHEQYF
>many|-|TRBJ1-6|TRBV2
TGTGCCAGCAGTGATGGGACACCAGATTCACCCCTCCACTTT
CASSDGTPDSPLHF
>-|TRBD1|TRBJ1-5|TRBV30
TGTGCCTGGACGGGACAGGGTAGGGGTCAGCCCCAGCATTTT
CAWTGQGRGQPQHF
>many|TRBD2|TRBJ2-7|TRBV20-1
TGCAGTGCTAGGAGCGGGATCCTTCCCTACGAGCAGTACTTC
CSARSGILPYEQYF
>many|-|TRBJ2-1|TRBV7-2
TGTGCCAGCAGCTGGAGGAATAACAATGAGCAGTTCTTC
CASSWRNNNEQFF
>-|-|TRBJ2-5|TRBV5-1
TGCGCCAGCAGCAGGAGGTCGGAGTCGGAGGCCCAGTACTTC
CASSRRSESEAQYF
>-|TRBD2|TRBJ2-7|TRBV9
TGTGCCAGCGGTAGCGGGACTCGCCCGGAGCAGTACTTC
CASGSGTRPEQYF
>-|TRBD2|TRBJ2-7|TRBV20-1
TGCAGTGCTAGTGAACCAGCGGGAGGATCCGAGCAGTACTTC
CSASEPAGGSEQYF
>-|-|TRBJ1-5|TRBV7-8
TGTGCCAGCAGTGCCCGGGAAAGGGCAAATCAGCCCCAGCATTTT
CASSARERANQPQHF
>many|-|TRBJ1-3|TRBV20-1
TGCAGTGCCACCCAAGCGTACTCTGGAAACACCATATATTTT
CSATQAYSGNTIYF
>-|TRBD1|TRBJ1-1|TRBV20-1
TGCAGTGCCCCCGGGACAGGGAACACTGAAGCTTTCTTT
CSAPGTGNTEAFF
>many|TRBD2|TRBJ2-1|TRBV24-1
TGTGCCACCAGTTCGGGAGGGCCTTACAATGAGCAGTTCTTC
CATSSGGPYNEQFF
>many|-|TRBJ2-2|TRBV20-1
TGCAGTGCCGTACCCGGGCGGGGGGAGCTGTTTTTT
CSAVPGRGELFF
>many|-|TRBJ2-1|TRBV20-1
TGCAGTGCCCAGGGGTCAATATGGGATGTGAGCAACAATGAGCAGTTCTTC
CSAQGSIWDVSNNEQFF
>many|TRBD2|TRBJ2-3|TRBV20-1
TGCAGTGCGCCGACTAGCGGAGTCACAGATACGCAGTATTTT
CSAPTSGVTDTQYF
>many|-|TRBJ1-3|TRBV11-2
TGTGCCAGCAGCGTAAGACAGTGGGATGGAAACACCATATATTTT
CASSVRQWDGNTIYF
>-|TRBD2|TRBJ2-7|TRBV2
TGTGCCAGCACCCCTCTAGCGGGAGGCGAGCAGTACTTC
CASTPLAGGEQYF
>many|-|TRBJ1-5|TRBV5-1
TGCGCCAGCAGCTTGGGCGTGTCCAGCAATCAGCCCCAGCATTTT
CASSLGVSSNQPQHF
>once|TRBD1|TRBJ1-6|TRBV30
TGTGCCTGGAGTGGTGTACCCCTCGACAGGGCCTATAATTCACCCCTCCACTTT
CAWSGVPLDRAYNSPLHF
>few|TRBD1|TRBJ1-2|TRBV18
TGTGCCAGCTCACTAGGGACAGGGGTTAACTATGGCTACGCCTTC
CASSLGTGVNYGYAF
>many|-|TRBJ2-1|TRBV6-6
TGTGCCAGCAGTTACTCGAGGAGCACAGTTTACAATGAGCAGTTCTTC
CASSYSRSTVYNEQFF
>many|-|TRBJ1-1|TRBV29-1
TGCAGCGTTGAAGATGTTGCAGGGAGCACTGAAGCTTTCTTT
CSVEDVAGSTEAFF
>once|-|TRBJ2-7|TRBV7-2
TGTGCCAGCAGCTTTACCCGGGCCCTAGGCGAGCAGTACTTC
CASSFTRALGEQYF
>many|-|TRBJ2-1|TRBV7-7
TGTGCTAGCAGCTTGAAAAGGGACAATGAGCAGTTCTTC
CASSLKRDNEQFF
>-|TRBD1|TRBJ1-2|TRBV5-1
TGCGCCAGCAGCCCGGTGAGAGGGGGCCACTATGGCTACACCTTC
CASSPVRGGHYGYTF
>many|-|TRBJ1-3|TRBV19
TGTGCCAGTAGTAGACCTCAGAGCTCTGGAAACACCATATATTTT
CASSRPQSSGNTIYF
>-|TRBD2|TRBJ2-2|TRBV5-1
TGCGCCAGCAGTCAACTAGCGGGAGGGGGACACACCGGGGAGCTGTCTTGG
CASSQLAGGGHTGELSW
>few|TRBD1|TRBJ1-1|TRBV20-1
TGCAGTGCTAGAGACTACAGGGGAAACACTGAAGCTTTCTTT
CSARDYRGNTEAFF
>-|TRBD2|TRBJ2-2|TRBV24-1
TGTGCCACCAGTGTCCTGACAGGGGGGCTTTTAGCGGGAGGGCCTGGGGAGCTGTTTTTT
CATSVLTGGLLAGGPGELFF
>many|-|TRBJ1-2|TRBV28
TGTGCCAGCAGTCCAGGACACGCTAGGGCTGGCTACACCTTC
CASSPGHARAGYTF
>many|-|TRBJ2-1|TRBV11-2
TGTGCCAGCAGCTTACGGCGGGGAATTTACAATGAGCAGTTCTTC
CASSLRRGIYNEQFF
>-|-|TRBJ1-4|TRBV29-1
TGCAGCGTTGGCTTAGCGGGTAATGAAAAACTGTTTTTT
CSVGLAGNEKLFF
>-|-|TRBJ2-7|TRBV25-1
TGTGCCAGCAGTGAATATGGGAGCAGGGACCCCTCCTACGAGCAGTACTTC
CASSEYGSRDPSYEQYF
>-|-|TRBJ2-5|TRBV2
-
CASSQGSEKLFFGSGTQYF
>-|TRBD2|TRBJ2-3|TRBV7-9
TGTGCCAGCAGCTTGCGGGAGGAGGTGACAGATACGCAGTATTTT
CASSLREEVTDTQYF
>many|-|TRBJ2-1|TRBV4-1
TGCGCCAGCAGCCCTCTCGTGGGGCAGTTCTTC
CASSPLVGQFF
>many|-|TRBJ1-4|TRBV19
TGTGCCAGTAGCAGGGCCCCTAATGAAAAACTGTTTTTT
CASSRAPNEKLFF
>many|TRBD1|TRBJ2-1|TRBV24-1
TGTGCCACCAGTCAACCGGGACAGGGCTTTATTAGGGATGAGCAGTTCTTC
CATSQPGQGFIRDEQFF
>-|-|TRBJ2-4|TRBV6-2/TRBV6-3
TGTGCCGCGACGGGACGGCAAAACATTCAGTACTTC
CAATGRQNIQYF
>many|-|TRBJ1-5|TRBV27
TGTGCCAGCAGTTCCAGGGGCAATCAGCCCCAGCATTTT
CASSSRGNQPQHF
>many|TRBD2|TRBJ2-1|TRBV12-3/TRBV12-4
TGTGCCAGCAGTCCAAATACGGGACTAGTGAACAATGAGCAGTTCTTC
CASSPNTGLVNNEQFF
>-|TRBD2|TRBJ2-5|TRBV6-1
TGTGCCAGCAGAGGCGGACTAGCGGGGAGTCGGGAGACCCAGTACTTC
CASRGGLAGSRETQYF
>many|-|TRBJ2-2|TRBV29-1
TGCAGCGTTGAACTAGCGTCAGTCACCGGGGAGCTGTTTTTT
CSVELASVTGELFF
>-|-|TRBJ1-4|TRBV11-3
TGTGCCAGCAGCTTAGGTGGGAATTCTAGGGAAAAACTGTTTTTT
CASSLGGNSREKLFF